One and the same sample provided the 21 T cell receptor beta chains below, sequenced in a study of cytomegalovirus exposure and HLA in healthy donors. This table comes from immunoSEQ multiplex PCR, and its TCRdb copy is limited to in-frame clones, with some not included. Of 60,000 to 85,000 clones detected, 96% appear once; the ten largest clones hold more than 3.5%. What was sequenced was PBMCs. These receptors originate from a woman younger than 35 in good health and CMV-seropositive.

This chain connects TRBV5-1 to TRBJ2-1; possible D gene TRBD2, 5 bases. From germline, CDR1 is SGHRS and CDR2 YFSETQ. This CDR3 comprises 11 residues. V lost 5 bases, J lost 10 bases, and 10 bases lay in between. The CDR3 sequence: CASRVSGEQFF. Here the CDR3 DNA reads TGCGCCAGCAGGGTAAGCGGCGAGCAGTTCTTC.

The CDR3 sequence: CASSMLAGGSSYEQYF. The CDR3 nucleotides are TGTGCCAGTAGTATGTTAGCGGGAGGGAGCTCCTACGAGCAGTACTTC. The chain is built from TRBV19 and TRBJ2-7; 11 bases agree with TRBD2. This CDR3 is 16 amino acids long. Looked up from germline, CDR1 is LNHDA and CDR2 is SQIVND (reference sequence). V lost 3 bases and J lost 0; bases outside the gene matches: 4.

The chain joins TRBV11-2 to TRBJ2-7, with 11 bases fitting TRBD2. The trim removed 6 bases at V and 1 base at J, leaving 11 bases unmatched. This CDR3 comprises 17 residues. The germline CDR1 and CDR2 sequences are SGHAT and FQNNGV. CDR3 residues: CASSLTVAGGLSYEQYF. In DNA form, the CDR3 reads TGTGCCAGCAGTTTGACTGTAGCGGGAGGGTTGTCCTACGAGCAGTACTTC.

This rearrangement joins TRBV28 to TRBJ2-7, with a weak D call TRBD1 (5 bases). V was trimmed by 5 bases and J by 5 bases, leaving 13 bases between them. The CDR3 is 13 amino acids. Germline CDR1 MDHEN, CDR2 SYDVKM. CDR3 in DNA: TGTGCCAGCAGTAACATCCTAGGGGACGAGCAGTACTTC. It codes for CASSNILGDEQYF.

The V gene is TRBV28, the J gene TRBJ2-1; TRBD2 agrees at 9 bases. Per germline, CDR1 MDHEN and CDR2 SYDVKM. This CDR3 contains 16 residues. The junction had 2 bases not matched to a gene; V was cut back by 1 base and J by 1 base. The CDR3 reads CASSLSTSGSYNEQFF. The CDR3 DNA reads TGTGCCAGCAGTTTATCGACTAGCGGTTCCTACAATGAGCAGTTCTTC.

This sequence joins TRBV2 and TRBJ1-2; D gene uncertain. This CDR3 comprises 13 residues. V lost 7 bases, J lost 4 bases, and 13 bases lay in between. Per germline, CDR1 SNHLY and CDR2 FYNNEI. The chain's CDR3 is CASTGGVLYGYTF. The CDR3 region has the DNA TGTGCCAGCACTGGCGGGGTTCTCTATGGCTACACCTTC. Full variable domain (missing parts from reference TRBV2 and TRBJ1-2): EPEVTQTPSHQVTQMGQEVILRCVPISNHLYFYWYRQILGQKVEFLVSFYNNEISEKSEIFDDQFSVERPDGSNFTLKIRSTKLEDSAMYFCASTGGVLYGYTFGSGTRLTVV.

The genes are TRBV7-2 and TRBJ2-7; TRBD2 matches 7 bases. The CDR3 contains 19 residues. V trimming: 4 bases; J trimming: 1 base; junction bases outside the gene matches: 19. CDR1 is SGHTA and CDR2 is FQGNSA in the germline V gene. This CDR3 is CASSSPGGFETSPSYEQYF. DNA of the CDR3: TGTGCCAGCAGCTCCCCGGGGGGATTTGAGACTAGCCCTTCCTACGAGCAGTACTTC.

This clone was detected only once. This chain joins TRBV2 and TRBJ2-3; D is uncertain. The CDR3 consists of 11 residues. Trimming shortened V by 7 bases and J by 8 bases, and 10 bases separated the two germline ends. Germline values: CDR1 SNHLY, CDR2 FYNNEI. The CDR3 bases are TGTGCCAGCAACCAGGAAGGTACGCAGTATTTT. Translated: CASNQEGTQYF.

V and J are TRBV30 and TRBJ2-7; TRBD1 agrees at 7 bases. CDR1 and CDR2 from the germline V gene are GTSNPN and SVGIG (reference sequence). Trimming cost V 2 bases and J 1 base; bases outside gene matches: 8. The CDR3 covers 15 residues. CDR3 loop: CAWSLTGTASYEQYF. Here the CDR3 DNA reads TGTGCCTGGAGTCTCACCGGGACAGCATCCTACGAGCAGTACTTC.

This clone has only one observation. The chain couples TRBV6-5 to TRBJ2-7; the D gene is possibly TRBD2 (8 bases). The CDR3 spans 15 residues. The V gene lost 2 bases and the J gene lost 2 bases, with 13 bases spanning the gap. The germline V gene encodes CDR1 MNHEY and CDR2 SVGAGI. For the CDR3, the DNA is TGTGCCAGCAGTTACCGGGGGGGGACAGCCTACGAGCAGTACTTC. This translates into CASSYRGGTAYEQYF.

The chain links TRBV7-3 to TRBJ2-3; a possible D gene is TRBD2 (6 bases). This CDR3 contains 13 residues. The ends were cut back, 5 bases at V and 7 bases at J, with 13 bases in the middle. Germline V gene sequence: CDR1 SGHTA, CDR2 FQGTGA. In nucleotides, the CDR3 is TGTGCCAGCAGCCGGGACTCACCAAATACGCAGTATTTT. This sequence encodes CASSRDSPNTQYF.

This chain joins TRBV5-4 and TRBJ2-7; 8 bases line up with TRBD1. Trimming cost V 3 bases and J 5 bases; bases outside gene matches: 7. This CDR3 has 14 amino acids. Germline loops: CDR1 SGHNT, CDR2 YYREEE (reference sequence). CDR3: CASSSGQAGDEQYF. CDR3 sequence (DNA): TGTGCCAGCAGCTCGGGACAGGCGGGCGACGAGCAGTACTTC.

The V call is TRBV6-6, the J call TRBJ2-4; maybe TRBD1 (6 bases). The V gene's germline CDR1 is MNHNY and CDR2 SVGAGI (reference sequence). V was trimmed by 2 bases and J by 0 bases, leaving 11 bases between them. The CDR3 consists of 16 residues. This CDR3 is CASSYMDSLAKNIQYF. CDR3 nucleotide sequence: TGTGCCAGCAGTTACATGGACAGTCTAGCCAAAAACATTCAGTACTTC.

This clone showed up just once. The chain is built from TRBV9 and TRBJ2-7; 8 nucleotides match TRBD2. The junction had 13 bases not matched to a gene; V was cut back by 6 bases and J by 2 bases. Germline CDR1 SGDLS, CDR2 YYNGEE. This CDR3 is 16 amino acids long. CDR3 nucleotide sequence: TGTGCCAGCAATAGGGAGGCTAGCGGGCGTCCCTACGAGCAGTACTTC. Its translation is CASNREASGRPYEQYF.

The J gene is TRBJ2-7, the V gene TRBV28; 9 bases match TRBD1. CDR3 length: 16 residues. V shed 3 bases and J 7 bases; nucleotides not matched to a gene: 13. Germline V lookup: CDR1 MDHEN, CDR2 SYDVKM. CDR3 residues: CASSLGQGPPAGEQYF. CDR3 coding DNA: TGTGCCAGCAGTTTGGGACAGGGTCCTCCGGCGGGGGAGCAGTACTTC. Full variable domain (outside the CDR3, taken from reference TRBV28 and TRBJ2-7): DVKVTQSSRYLVKRTGEKVFLECVQDMDHENMFWYRQDPGLGLRLIYFSYDVKMKEKGDIPEGYSVSREKKERFSLILESASTNQTSMYLCASSLGQGPPAGEQYFGPGTRLTVT.

The CDR3 loop reads CASSWVRGGSYGYTF. The CDR3 DNA sequence: TGTGCCAGCAGTTGGGTCCGGGGTGGGAGCTATGGCTACACCTTC. The chain carries TRBV6-5 and TRBJ1-2; D gene uncertain. CDR1 is MNHEY, CDR2 SVGAGI, per germline. The CDR3 sequence is 15 residues long. Trimming left V 4 bases short and J 4 bases short, with 16 bases between.

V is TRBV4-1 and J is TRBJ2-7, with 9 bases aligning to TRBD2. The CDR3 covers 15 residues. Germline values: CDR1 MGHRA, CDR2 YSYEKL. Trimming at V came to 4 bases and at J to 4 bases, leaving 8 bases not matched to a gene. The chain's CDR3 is CASSPGASGTYEQYF. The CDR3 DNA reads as TGCGCCAGCAGCCCCGGGGCTAGCGGGACATACGAGCAGTACTTC.

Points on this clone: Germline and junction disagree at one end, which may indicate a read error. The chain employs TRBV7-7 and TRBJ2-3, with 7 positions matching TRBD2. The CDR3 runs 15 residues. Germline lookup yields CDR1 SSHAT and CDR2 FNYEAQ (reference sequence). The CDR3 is CASSLTGGSTDTQYF. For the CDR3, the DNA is TGTGCTAGCAGCTTAACGGGGGGTAGCACAGATACGCAGTATTTT. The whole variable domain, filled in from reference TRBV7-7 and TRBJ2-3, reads GAGVSQSPRYKVTKRGQDVTLRCDPISSHATLYWYQQALGQGPEFLTYFNYEAQPDKSGLPSDRFSAERPEGSISTLTIQRTEQRDSAMYRCASSLTGGSTDTQYFGPGTRLTVL.

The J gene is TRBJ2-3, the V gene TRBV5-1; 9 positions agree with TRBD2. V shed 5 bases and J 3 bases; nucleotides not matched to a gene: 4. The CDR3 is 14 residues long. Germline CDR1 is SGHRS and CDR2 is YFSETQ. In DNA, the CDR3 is TGCGCCAGCAGACCTAGCGGGATGACAGATACGCAGTATTTT. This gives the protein CASRPSGMTDTQYF.

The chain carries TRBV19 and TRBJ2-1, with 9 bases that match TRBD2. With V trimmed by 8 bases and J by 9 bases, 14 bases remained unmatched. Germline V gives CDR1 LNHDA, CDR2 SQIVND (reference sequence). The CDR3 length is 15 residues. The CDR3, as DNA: TGTGCCAGTTGCCCTGGGGGCGGGAGGGCCAGTGAGCAGTTCTTC. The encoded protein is CASCPGGGRASEQFF.

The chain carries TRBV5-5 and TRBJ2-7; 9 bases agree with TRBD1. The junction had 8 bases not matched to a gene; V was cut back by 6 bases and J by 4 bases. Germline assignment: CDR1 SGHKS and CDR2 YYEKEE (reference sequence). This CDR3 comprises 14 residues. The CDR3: CASNGDRDGYEQYF. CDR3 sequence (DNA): TGTGCCAGCAACGGGGACAGGGATGGGTACGAGCAGTACTTC. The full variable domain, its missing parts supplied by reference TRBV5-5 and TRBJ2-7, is DAGVTQSPTHLIKTRGQQVTLRCSPISGHKSVSWYQQVLGQGPQFIFQYYEKEERGRGNFPDRFSARQFPNYSSELNVNALLLGDSALYLCASNGDRDGYEQYFGPGTRLTVT.